This passage covers 23 T cell receptor beta chains from one sample sequenced in a study of regulatory T cells in long-lasting Graves disease. Construction of the TCR beta libraries employed iRepertoire HTBI primers in conjunction with Arm-PCR of CDR3 regions. TCRdb independently ran MiXCR on the multiplex PCR reads; one entry per CDR3 protein. The repertoire has more than 300,000 distinct CDR3 sequences, about 12% of them found once; the top ten carry approximately 20%. Time point defined: newly diagnosed GD, antithyroid drugs for less than 3 months. PBMC-derived RNA was used for the TCR library. These same data were also listed under a study on T cells in Graves' hyperthyroidism and ophthalmopathy.

The sequenced sample was peripheral blood mononuclear cells (PBMCs), obtained at new diagnosis, from a patient treated with antithyroid drugs. These receptors came from a woman between 18 and 29 years old with Graves disease.

V is TRBV7-2 and J is TRBJ2-3; 10 positions agree with TRBD2. V lost 1 base and J lost 2; bases outside the gene matches: 3. CDR1 and CDR2 (germline): SGHTA, FQGNSA. The length of the CDR3 is 16 residues. CDR3 region: CASSLVLAGATDTQYF. The CDR3 coding sequence is TGTGCCAGCAGCTTAGTTCTAGCGGGAGCCACAGATACGCAGTATTTT.

In its sample, this clonotype was seen many times. The chain carries TRBV18 and TRBJ1-4, with D uncertain. This CDR3 has 13 amino acids. The V and J ends lost 1 base and 12 bases respectively, with 12 bases between them. Germline V gene lookup returns CDR1 KGHSH and CDR2 LQKENI. The CDR3 here is CASSPLPSQELFF. The CDR3 DNA reads as TGTGCCAGCTCACCACTCCCATCTCAGGAACTGTTTTTT.

This chain joins TRBV27 and TRBJ1-5, with a weak D call TRBD1 (6 bases). Trimming left V 5 bases short and J 3 bases short, with 14 bases between. Germline CDR1 is MNHEY and CDR2 is SMNVEV (reference sequence). The CDR3 consists of 15 residues. The CDR3 sequence: CASSTGTLHNQPQHF. In DNA form, the CDR3 reads TGTGCCAGCAGTACAGGGACACTTCACAATCAGCCCCAGCATTTT.

This clonotype was seen a few times. The chain uses TRBV15 and TRBJ2-1, with D perhaps TRBD1 (6 bases). CDR3 size: 13 residues. V gave up 5 bases and J gave up 4 bases, with 9 bases separating them. CDR1 is LNHNV, CDR2 YYDKDF, per germline (reference sequence). CDR3 protein: CATSQDRYNEQFF. CDR3 DNA: TGTGCCACCAGCCAGGACAGATACAATGAGCAGTTCTTC.

This clonotype was counted at least ten times. The V gene is TRBV7-2, the J gene TRBJ1-5; 7 nucleotides align to TRBD1. The CDR3 totals 17 residues. Per the germline V gene, CDR1 is SGHTA and CDR2 is FQGNSA. J lost 5 bases, V lost 3 bases, and 13 bases had no gene match. The CDR3 is CASSFVLGTATDQPQHF. CDR3 nucleotides: TGTGCCAGCAGCTTTGTTCTGGGGACAGCGACGGATCAGCCCCAGCATTTT.

This clonotype has a count of ten or more. This chain links TRBV11-3 with TRBJ2-7; possibly TRBD1 or TRBD2 for D (5 bases each). Germline values: CDR1 SGHNT, CDR2 YENEEA. The CDR3 sequence is 14 residues long. Trimming cost V 5 bases and J 2 bases, with 13 bases left between them. This CDR3 reads CASSPQGATYEQYF. The CDR3 bases are TGTGCCAGCAGCCCTCAGGGAGCGACCTACGAGCAGTACTTC.

This clonotype was observed a handful of times. This rearrangement joins TRBV7-3 to TRBJ2-6; maybe TRBD1 (6 bases). Germline V gene lookup returns CDR1 SGHTA and CDR2 FQGTGA. The CDR3 contains 16 residues. Trimming pared 5 bases from V and 0 bases from J, leaving 11 bases between. The CDR3 is CASSATGFSGANVLTF. The CDR3 nucleotides read TGTGCCAGCAGCGCCACAGGGTTCTCTGGGGCCAACGTCCTGACTTTC.

This clonotype was seen many times. This chain uses TRBV6-2 or TRBV6-3 with TRBJ2-1, with D possibly TRBD2 on 6 matching bases. Trimming left V 5 bases short and J 0 bases short, with 14 bases between. This CDR3 comprises 16 residues. The germline gives CDR1 MNHEY, CDR2 SVGEGT. The chain's CDR3 is CASSPGTARSYNEQFF. DNA for the CDR3: TGTGCCAGCAGTCCCGGGACTGCACGCTCCTACAATGAGCAGTTCTTC.

This clonotype was counted only a few times. The V and J genes are TRBV9 and TRBJ2-1, with TRBD2 as a possible D gene (7 bases). CDR1 is SGDLS, CDR2 YYNGEE, per germline. The length of the CDR3 is 15 residues. Trimming shortened V by 3 bases and J by 1 base, and 11 bases separated the two germline ends. CDR3 protein: CASSAGGLSYNEQFF. For the CDR3, the DNA is TGTGCCAGCAGCGCGGGGGGCTTGTCCTACAATGAGCAGTTCTTC.

This clonotype appeared a few times. The chain uses TRBV6-2 or TRBV6-3 and TRBJ2-5; D gene ambiguous. CDR1 and CDR2 from the germline V gene are MNHEY and SVGEGT. The CDR3 consists of 12 residues. The ends were cut back, 2 bases at V and 8 bases at J, with 9 bases in the middle. DNA of the CDR3: TGTGCCAGCAGTTACCCGTCCGTAACCCAGTACTTC. It translates to CASSYPSVTQYF.

This clonotype appeared a few times. The rearrangement links TRBV7-2 to TRBJ1-2; D is uncertain. Deletions cut 1 base from V and 5 bases from J, with 5 bases between. The CDR3 loop spans 12 amino acids. Germline CDR1 reads SGHTA; CDR2 reads FQGNSA. The CDR3: CASSLDFYGYTF. In DNA form, the CDR3 reads TGTGCCAGCAGCTTAGATTTTTATGGCTACACCTTC.

Sample share makes this clonotype medium-sized. This sequence joins TRBV7-8 and TRBJ1-2; no clear D. The germline gives CDR1 SGHVS, CDR2 FQNEAQ. This CDR3 contains 15 residues. V was clipped by 8 bases and J by 2 bases, with 18 bases between them. DNA for the CDR3: TGTGCCAGCGGAAGCTTAAGTGGCATGAACTATGGCTACACCTTC. As protein: CASGSLSGMNYGYTF.

The chain has TRBV6-2 or TRBV6-3 and TRBJ2-3; unclear D gene. Germline assignment: CDR1 MNHEY and CDR2 SVGEGT. Trimming took 3 bases from V and 4 from J, leaving 14 bases between them. This CDR3 is 15 amino acids long. The CDR3 loop is CASSYSSSGADTQYF. CDR3 in DNA: TGTGCCAGCAGTTATTCTTCCTCTGGGGCAGATACGCAGTATTTT.

At least ten counts were recorded for this clonotype. The chain combines TRBV20-1 with TRBJ2-1; D is unresolved. This CDR3 spans 12 amino acids. Per germline, CDR1 DFQATT and CDR2 SNEGSKA (reference sequence). Trimming removed 3 bases at V and 0 bases at J, with 3 bases between. The CDR3 bases are TGCAGTGCTAGTCTCTCCTACAATGAGCAGTTCTTC. Protein product: CSASLSYNEQFF.

In its sample, this clonotype was seen a few times. The genes are TRBV7-8 and TRBJ1-4, with no clear D. Germline V gene lookup returns CDR1 SGHVS and CDR2 FQNEAQ. Trimming shortened V by 5 bases and J by 5 bases, and 15 bases separated the two germline ends. The CDR3 sequence is 15 residues long. The CDR3 nucleotides read TGTGCCAGCAGCGCCCAGGACCACCCGAATGAAAAACTGTTTTTT. Its translation: CASSAQDHPNEKLFF.

This clonotype appeared a few times. Given a much more abundant clone one base away, this may be a read error. The rearrangement uses TRBV20-1 and TRBJ1-1, with unresolved D. The length of the CDR3 is 13 residues. The V gene's germline CDR1 is DFQATT and CDR2 SNEGSKA (reference sequence). Trimming stripped 1 base from V and 0 bases from J, with 6 bases between. The CDR3 protein is CSARGAVNTEAFF. DNA of the CDR3: TGCAGTGCTAGAGGGGCAGTGAACACTGAAGCTTTCTTT.

Many counts were recorded for this clonotype. The chain has TRBV9 and TRBJ2-3; 8 bases map to TRBD2. Germline-derived CDR1 and CDR2 are SGDLS and YYNGEE. J lost 3 bases, V lost 3 bases, and 6 bases had no gene match. The CDR3 covers 15 residues. CDR3 bases: TGTGCCAGCAGCGAACGAGCGGGGGAGACAGATACGCAGTATTTT. Translated: CASSERAGETDTQYF.

J is TRBJ1-5 and V is TRBV6-1; D perhaps matches TRBD1 (6 bases). CDR1 and CDR2 from the germline V gene are MNHNS and SASEGT. V was clipped by 6 bases and J by 9 bases, with 21 bases between them. This CDR3 is built from 15 residues. The CDR3 region has the DNA TGTGCCAGCAGCCAGCTCCCAGGGGATATCACGCCCCAGCATTTT. Translating gives CASSQLPGDITPQHF.

The chain couples TRBV29-1 to TRBJ1-3; no clear D gene. V lost 6 bases and J lost 0, with 6 bases in between. The germline CDR1 and CDR2 sequences are SQVTM and ANQGSEA. There are 12 residues in the CDR3. The CDR3 region has the DNA TGCAGCGTCGTCCGCTCTGGAAACACCATATATTTT. Amino acids: CSVVRSGNTIYF.

This clonotype was observed many times. The J gene is TRBJ2-3, the V gene TRBV7-6, with 12 bases fitting TRBD2. This CDR3 comprises 18 residues. Germline CDR1 is SGHVS and CDR2 is FNYEAQ. V dropped 6 bases and J dropped 0; count of bases not matched to a gene: 10. Here the CDR3 reads CASSNLAGLAGSTDTQYF. The DNA of the CDR3 is TGTGCCAGCAGTAACCTCGCTGGACTAGCGGGGAGCACAGATACGCAGTATTTT.

The chain combines TRBV6-2 or TRBV6-3 with TRBJ2-6, with TRBD2 matching 7 bases. Germline V gene sequence: CDR1 MNHEY, CDR2 SVGEGT. CDR3 length equals 16 residues. Losses at the gene ends were 7 bases for V and 2 bases for J; bases not matched to a gene: 8. The CDR3 DNA reads TGTGCCAGCACCCGACGGGGGGTTGCTGGGGCCAACGTCCTGACTTTC. It specifies CASTRRGVAGANVLTF.

This clonotype was seen only once. The rearrangement joins TRBV20-1 to TRBJ1-2; 7 nucleotides align to TRBD1. Germline lookup yields CDR1 DFQATT and CDR2 SNEGSKA (reference sequence). The V gene end was trimmed by 6 bases and the J gene end by 4 bases; junction bases not matched to a gene: 17. This CDR3 has 16 residues. Written as DNA, the CDR3 is TGCAGTGCCAACGTCCCGGGACAGTTGGGGAGCTATGGCTACACCTTC. Its translation: CSANVPGQLGSYGYTF.

This clonotype was seen at least ten times. The chain joins TRBV29-1 to TRBJ1-1, with D uncertain. Trimming took 6 bases from V and 0 from J, leaving 5 bases between them. The CDR3 has 11 amino acids. CDR1 is SQVTM and CDR2 is ANQGSEA in the germline V gene. The DNA of the CDR3 is TGCAGCGTCGCGGTGAACACTGAAGCTTTCTTT. It encodes CSVAVNTEAFF. The complete variable domain, with remaining parts taken from reference TRBV29-1 and TRBJ1-1, reads SAVISQKPSRDICQRGTSLTIQCQVDSQVTMMFWYRQQPGQSLTLIATANQGSEATYESGFVIDKFPISRPNLTFSTLTVSNMSPEDSSIYLCSVAVNTEAFFGQGTRLTVV.